This is a list of T cell receptor beta chains from one sample in a study of control samples from healthy donors and cancer patients. The method was immunoSEQ multiplex PCR; TCRdb's version includes in-frame clones alone and lacks a portion of them. The repertoire consists of 95,000 to 130,000 clones, with 85% to 90% occurring once and the leading ten covering 2% to 3%. Sequencing was carried out using blood. The receptors were gathered from a woman aged 70-85 years in good health. The CDR3 runs from the conserved cysteine through the conserved F or W.

j_gene,v_gene,CDR3aa
TRBJ2-1,TRBV20-1,CSASMARTYNEQFF
TRBJ1-5,TRBV7-9,CASTTGKEGNQPQHF
TRBJ1-1,TRBV11-2,CASSFRGDQNTEAFF
TRBJ1-5,TRBV19,CASRGTFNQPQHF
TRBJ1-1,TRBV5-1,CASSLGPFRGLNTEAFF
TRBJ2-3,TRBV7-2,CASSFDGHTDTQYF
TRBJ1-4,TRBV7-8,CASSFGGQGEKLFF
TRBJ1-1,TRBV3-1/TRBV3-2,CASSQGGQGANTEAFF
TRBJ1-5,TRBV6-5,CASKDGLGNQPQHF
TRBJ1-5,TRBV4-3,CASSQDRTGSNQPQHF
TRBJ2-1,TRBV3-1/TRBV3-2,CASSQDSIARNNEQFF
TRBJ2-7,TRBV5-4,CASSLRRNSYEQYF
TRBJ1-6,TRBV12-5,CASGFYRTGYNSPLHF
TRBJ2-2,TRBV5-1,CASSFAGSGTLNTGELFF
TRBJ2-5,TRBV6-6,CASSYSEGGVAQYF
TRBJ2-1,TRBV11-1,CASSLASTSGYNEQFF
TRBJ2-1,TRBV6-4,CASSRLAGSNNEQFF
TRBJ1-2,TRBV6-5,CASRGGQVLNYGYTF
TRBJ2-7,TRBV7-2,CASSSARGPYEQYF
TRBJ2-3,TRBV5-1,CASTQRGGGADTQYF
TRBJ1-2,TRBV18,CASSPGGADGYTF
TRBJ1-2,TRBV9,CASSVGGPYGYTF
TRBJ2-7,TRBV10-1,CASSARTGSSSYEQYF
TRBJ2-5,TRBV24-1,CATSDSRLETQYF
TRBJ1-2,TRBV27,CASSLNGYGYTF
TRBJ1-6,TRBV14,CASSHRDRSASPLHF